A single sample is the source of the 20 T cell receptor beta chains below, sequenced in a study of blood T cells in healthy people across ages. Primers used in a second PCR of roughly 6 to 11 cycles were a sample-barcoded 5' primer and a J-beta primer mix. TCRdb reprocessed the 5' RACE reads via MiXCR and lists one record per CDR3 protein. The sample comprises some 1.7 million distinct CDR3 sequences, 28% of which are singletons, and 7.7% rests with the top ten. The sequencing sample was made of blood. The receptors shown here come from a woman aged 30 to 39 in good health.

The rearrangement joins TRBV7-2 to TRBJ2-7; 10 nucleotides line up with TRBD2. TRBJ2-5 matches the DNA end more closely, so the J call is doubtful. Germline lookup yields CDR1 SGHTA and CDR2 FQGNSA. The CDR3 is 15 residues long. For the CDR3, the DNA is TGTGCCAGCAGCCCCACTAGCGGGGAGGGAGAGACCCAGTACTTC. This gives the protein CASSPTSGEGETQYF.

The rearrangement joins TRBV24-1 to TRBJ2-1, with TRBD2 matching 7 bases. J gave up 6 bases and V 7 bases, and 8 bases lay outside the gene matches. Germline assignment: CDR1 KGHDR and CDR2 SFDVKD. This CDR3 has 14 amino acids. CDR3 sequence reads: CATRGGGRGNEQFF. DNA for the CDR3: TGTGCCACCAGAGGTGGGGGGAGGGGCAATGAGCAGTTCTTC.

V is TRBV6-2 or TRBV6-3 and J is TRBJ2-7, with TRBD1 as a possible D gene (5 bases). The germline V gene has CDR1 MNHEY and CDR2 SVGEGT. The CDR3 covers 15 residues. V shed 0 bases and J shed 1 base, with 10 bases lying between them. The CDR3 protein is CASSYSPTDSYEQYF. In DNA form, the CDR3 reads TGTGCCAGCAGTTACTCCCCGACAGATTCCTACGAGCAGTACTTC.

The chain employs TRBV6-1 and TRBJ2-5; weak D call: TRBD2 (5 bases). The J call may be faulty, since TRBJ2-7 better matches the DNA end. The CDR3 extends over 10 amino acids. CDR1 MNHNS and CDR2 SASEGT come from the germline V gene. The CDR3 region has the DNA TGTGCCAGCAACGGGAACGAGCAGTACTTC. Translated: CASNGNEQYF.

The rearrangement joins TRBV10-3 to TRBJ1-5, with 7 positions matching TRBD1. V shed 5 bases and J 9 bases; nucleotides not matched to a gene: 4. This CDR3 comprises 12 residues. In germline, CDR1 is ENHRY, CDR2 SYGVKD. The CDR3 loop reads CAISPGQPPQHF. DNA of the CDR3: TGTGCCATCAGTCCGGGACAGCCGCCCCAGCATTTT.

This clonotype appeared many times. CDR3 coding DNA: TGTGCCAGCAGCAGACCCGGCACTGGGGCCAACGTCCTGACTTTC. Translated, it gives CASSRPGTGANVLTF. The V call is TRBV7-9, the J call TRBJ2-6, with D uncertain. V dropped 5 bases and J dropped 2 bases, with 10 bases sitting between them. The CDR3 runs to 15 residues. Per the germline V gene, CDR1 is SEHNR and CDR2 is FQNEAQ (reference sequence).

This clonotype appeared once. A much larger clone is a single base away; this may be a read error. The rearrangement joins TRBV9 to TRBJ2-5; TRBD1 agrees at 10 bases. Germline V gives CDR1 SGDLS, CDR2 YYNGEE. This CDR3 is built from 17 residues. The V and J ends lost 6 bases and 5 bases, in that order; junction bases with no gene match: 16. The CDR3 nucleotides are TGTGCCAGCACCCCTGGGACAGGGGTCCTACTTGGGGAGACCCAGTACTTC. Amino acids: CASTPGTGVLLGETQYF.

The chain carries TRBV20-1 and TRBJ2-1, with a weak D call TRBD2 (6 bases). Germline CDR1 reads DFQATT; CDR2 reads SNEGSKA (reference sequence). Deletions cut 7 bases from V and 9 bases from J, with 22 bases between. CDR3 length: 14 amino acids. CDR3 amino acids: CSVQHRDSFSEQFF. Written as DNA, the CDR3 is TGCAGTGTACAACACCGGGACTCCTTCTCTGAGCAGTTCTTC.

This sequence joins TRBV7-3 and TRBJ2-7; 7 bases fit TRBD1. J lost 5 bases, V lost 5 bases, and 12 bases had no gene match. This CDR3 has 15 residues. Per germline, CDR1 SGHTA and CDR2 FQGTGA. The CDR3 region is CASSPGQGESDEQYF. Here the CDR3 DNA reads TGTGCCAGCAGCCCCGGGCAGGGGGAATCCGACGAGCAGTACTTC. Combining the CDR3 with reference TRBV7-3 and TRBJ2-7 gives the whole variable domain GAGVSQTPSNKVTEKGKYVELRCDPISGHTALYWYRQSLGQGPEFLIYFQGTGAADDSGLPNDRFFAVRPEGSVSTLKIQRTERGDSAVYLCASSPGQGESDEQYFGPGTRLTVT.

The J gene is TRBJ2-3, the V gene TRBV12-3 or TRBV12-4; D not certain. Deletions cut 3 bases from V and 10 bases from J, with 11 bases between. This CDR3 contains 12 residues. CDR3 region: CASSLTPYAQYF. The CDR3 bases are TGTGCCAGCAGTTTGACACCCTATGCGCAGTATTTT.

Only one count was recorded for this clonotype. This rearrangement joins TRBV7-2 to TRBJ2-5, with D tentatively TRBD2 (6 bases). The DNA end is more similar to TRBJ2-7, so the J call may be wrong. The CDR3 is 15 amino acids. Per the germline V gene, CDR1 is SGHTA and CDR2 is FQGNSA. The CDR3 DNA is TGTGCCAGCAGCTTATGGGTCGGGAGATCCGACGAGCAGTACTTC. The encoded protein is CASSLWVGRSDEQYF.

To note about this clonotype: One end of the junction varies from germline; a read error may be responsible. The chain recombines TRBV6-1 with TRBJ2-4; 9 bases map to TRBD1. Germline-derived CDR1 and CDR2 are MNHNS and SASEGT. The CDR3 contains 16 residues. CDR3 in DNA: TGTGCCGGCAGTGAAGCCACCGGGACAGGGAGAAACATTCAGTACTTC. Residues: CAGSEATGTGRNIQYF.

In its sample, this clonotype was seen a few times. This rearrangement joins TRBV6-6 to TRBJ2-1; D perhaps matches TRBD2 (7 bases). CDR1 is MNHNY, CDR2 SVGAGI, per germline (reference sequence). Between the trimmed V and J ends, which lost 8 bases and 7 bases, there was a span of 21 bases. This CDR3 region has 15 residues. CDR3 nucleotide sequence: TGTGCCAGCGTGGGGGGCCAGCGGGGAGGGAATGAGCAGTTCTTC. Amino acids: CASVGGQRGGNEQFF.

Only a few counts were recorded for this clonotype. V gene TRBV7-2 combines with J gene TRBJ2-7; D might be TRBD2 (6 bases). The CDR3 runs to 15 residues. Germline-derived CDR1 and CDR2 are SGHTA and FQGNSA. Trimming pared 5 bases from V and 1 base from J, leaving 15 bases between. CDR3 sequence reads: CASSHSAGKSYEQYF. For the CDR3, the DNA is TGTGCCAGCAGCCATTCGGCGGGAAAGTCCTACGAGCAGTACTTC.

In this sample, this clonotype turned up a few times. The chain couples TRBV3-1 to TRBJ2-7, with D unclear. V lost 6 bases and J 6 bases, leaving 18 bases between the germline ends. Germline CDR1 is LGHDT and CDR2 is YNNKEL (reference sequence). The CDR3 runs to 14 residues. CDR3 protein: CASRPGGSEAEQYF. The DNA of the CDR3 is TGTGCCAGCAGGCCTGGCGGTTCCGAAGCCGAGCAGTACTTC.

This clonotype was found a few times. V is TRBV5-1 and J is TRBJ1-5; D gene uncertain. Between the trimmed V and J ends, which lost 7 bases and 1 base, there was a span of 9 bases. This CDR3 is 13 amino acids long. Per germline, CDR1 SGHRS and CDR2 YFSETQ. Here the CDR3 DNA reads TGCGCCAGCGCCAAGGCGAGCAATCAGCCCCAGCATTTT. It translates to CASAKASNQPQHF.

The chain recombines TRBV11-2 with TRBJ2-5; D is tentatively TRBD1 or TRBD2 (6 bases each). Trimming took off 1 base at V and 5 bases at J, with 11 bases between the two ends. Germline V lookup: CDR1 SGHAT, CDR2 FQNNGV. This CDR3 spans 14 amino acids. CDR3 in amino acids: CASSLGGTSETQYF. Here the CDR3 DNA reads TGTGCCAGCAGCTTAGGCGGGACATCGGAGACCCAGTACTTC.

The chain recombines TRBV6-4 with TRBJ1-1; D gene unclear. The ends were cut back, 9 bases at V and 0 bases at J, with 14 bases in the middle. CDR1 and CDR2 (germline): MRHNA, SNTAGT. The CDR3 loop spans 14 amino acids. The CDR3: CASKSREVNTEAFF. In DNA form, the CDR3 reads TGTGCCAGTAAATCCCGGGAAGTGAACACTGAAGCTTTCTTT.

A few counts support this clonotype. A read error may account for a junction end that differs from germline. This chain connects TRBV29-1 to TRBJ2-7; the D gene is possibly TRBD2 (5 bases). The germline V gene encodes CDR1 SQVTM and CDR2 ANQGSEA. This CDR3 is 14 amino acids long. CDR3 protein: CSARLRQDSSEQYF. CDR3 DNA: TGCAGCGCCCGCCTCAGGCAGGACTCCTCCGAGCAGTACTTC.

CDR3 in amino acids: CASSVGGRGEQYF. The CDR3 DNA reads TGTGCCAGCTCAGTGGGCGGGAGGGGCGAGCAGTACTTC. The gene calls are TRBV18 and TRBJ2-7; 9 bases are a match to TRBD2. The CDR3 is made up of 13 amino acids. Losses at the gene ends were 5 bases for V and 6 bases for J; bases not matched to a gene: 5. Germline V gene data show CDR1 as KGHSH and CDR2 as LQKENI.